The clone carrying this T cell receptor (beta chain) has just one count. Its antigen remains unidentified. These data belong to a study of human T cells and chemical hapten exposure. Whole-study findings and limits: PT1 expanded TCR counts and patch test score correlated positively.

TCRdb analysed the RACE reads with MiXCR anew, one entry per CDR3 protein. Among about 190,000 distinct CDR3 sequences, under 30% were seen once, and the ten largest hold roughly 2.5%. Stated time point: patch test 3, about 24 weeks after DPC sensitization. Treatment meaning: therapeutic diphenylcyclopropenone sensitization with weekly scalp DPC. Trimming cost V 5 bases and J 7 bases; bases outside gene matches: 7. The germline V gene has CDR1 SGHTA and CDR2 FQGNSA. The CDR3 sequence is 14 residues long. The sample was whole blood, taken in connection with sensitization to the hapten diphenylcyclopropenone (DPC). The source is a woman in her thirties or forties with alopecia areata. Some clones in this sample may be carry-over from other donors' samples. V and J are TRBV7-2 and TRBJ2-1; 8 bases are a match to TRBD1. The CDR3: CASSPGGWGNEQFF. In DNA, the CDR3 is TGTGCCAGCAGCCCAGGGGGCTGGGGTAATGAGCAGTTCTTC.